This T cell receptor beta chain was found in a study of blood T cell repertoires in COVID-19. Under the authors' procedure: Reference gene primers were amplified, and this amplification served to estimate nucleated cell counts. The repertoire was sequenced with immunoSEQ multiplex PCR; TCRdb's copy has only in-frame clones and lacks some. From that table come the V and J calls and clone size; the DNA was used to work out D and trimming. Of over 200,000 clones in the sample, about 89% were seen once. Specimen: peripheral blood. The sequence was obtained from a man in his sixties who had recovered from COVID-19.

The CDR3 spells CASSPYRTTNEKLFF. The CDR3 nucleotides read TGCGCCAGCAGCCCCTACAGAACAACTAATGAAAAACTGTTTTTT. The chain recombines TRBV4-1 with TRBJ1-4, with D hard to call. From germline, CDR1 is MGHRA and CDR2 YSYEKL. The CDR3 is made up of 15 amino acids. V lost 4 bases and J lost 0, with 9 bases in between.